Presented here are 20 T cell receptor beta chains from one specimen sequenced in a study of blood T cell repertoires in COVID-19. Repertoires were generated with immunoSEQ multiplex PCR, while TCRdb's copy carries only in-frame clones and drops some. The sample holds a few hundred thousand clones, approximately 86% seen once. The material sequenced was peripheral blood. All receptors derive from a woman in her 30s who had recovered from COVID-19.

The gene calls are TRBV9 and TRBJ1-1; D is perhaps TRBD1 (5 bases). Germline V gives CDR1 SGDLS, CDR2 YYNGEE. With 2 bases removed from V and 6 bases from J, the gap between germline ends came to 14 bases. The CDR3 consists of 14 residues. As DNA, the CDR3 is TGTGCCAGCAGCGTCGACTCCGGAGGGGCTGAAGCTTTCTTT. Encoded protein: CASSVDSGGAEAFF.

The chain carries TRBV2 and TRBJ1-5; 9 nucleotides line up with TRBD1. CDR3 length: 15 residues. Germline V lookup: CDR1 SNHLY, CDR2 FYNNEI. V shed 4 bases and J 6 bases; nucleotides not matched to a gene: 7. The chain's CDR3 is CASSGGQGRGQPQHF. The CDR3 region has the DNA TGTGCCAGCAGTGGAGGACAGGGGAGGGGTCAGCCCCAGCATTTT.

The rearrangement uses TRBV7-9 and TRBJ1-6; no clear D gene. Germline CDR1 reads SEHNR; CDR2 reads FQNEAQ (reference sequence). Trimming took 4 bases from V and 5 from J, leaving 3 bases between them. The CDR3 has 12 amino acids. Here the CDR3 DNA reads TGTGCCAGCAGCTCGGATAATTCACCCCTCCACTTT. Encoded protein: CASSSDNSPLHF.

V is TRBV2 and J is TRBJ1-2, with D tentatively TRBD1 (5 bases). Deletions cut 4 bases from V and 2 bases from J, with 8 bases between. The CDR3 is 13 amino acids. The germline CDR1 and CDR2 sequences are SNHLY and FYNNEI. The CDR3 sequence: CASSGSGNYGYTF. The CDR3, as DNA: TGTGCCAGCAGTGGTTCAGGGAACTATGGCTACACCTTC. Filled out from reference TRBV2 and TRBJ1-2, the complete variable domain reads EPEVTQTPSHQVTQMGQEVILRCVPISNHLYFYWYRQILGQKVEFLVSFYNNEISEKSEIFDDQFSVERPDGSNFTLKIRSTKLEDSAMYFCASSGSGNYGYTFGSGTRLTVV.

V gene TRBV18 combines with J gene TRBJ1-6; 9 nucleotides match TRBD1. This CDR3 region has 14 residues. Germline V gene data show CDR1 as KGHSH and CDR2 as LQKENI. The trim removed 5 bases at V and 7 bases at J, leaving 3 bases unmatched. The CDR3 loop is CASSSDRGNSPLHF. CDR3 DNA: TGTGCCAGCTCATCAGACAGGGGGAATTCACCCCTCCACTTT.

The chain uses TRBV27 and TRBJ1-6, with D possibly TRBD1 on 6 matching bases. The CDR3 sequence is 15 residues long. The germline V gene has CDR1 MNHEY and CDR2 SMNVEV (reference sequence). V lost 3 bases and J 7 bases, leaving 13 bases between the germline ends. Here the CDR3 DNA reads TGTGCCAGCAGTTTGGCAGGGGTTCAGAATTCACCCCTCCACTTT. It encodes CASSLAGVQNSPLHF.

This clone was counted between two and nine times. The chain combines TRBV28 with TRBJ1-5; D is undetermined. CDR3 size: 13 residues. CDR1 and CDR2 (germline): MDHEN, SYDVKM. Trimming shortened V by 6 bases and J by 7 bases, and 13 bases separated the two germline ends. The chain's CDR3 is CASSTISGQPQHF. The CDR3 DNA reads TGTGCCAGCAGCACAATCTCGGGACAGCCCCAGCATTTT.

The genes are TRBV12-3 or TRBV12-4 and TRBJ2-4, with a tentative D call TRBD1 (5 bases). The CDR3 spans 12 residues. Trimming took 8 bases from V and 9 from J, leaving 14 bases between them. The CDR3 region has the DNA TGTGCCAGCGGAAAACAGGTTTTCATTCAGTACTTC. Protein sequence: CASGKQVFIQYF.

This clone turned up a few times. The rearrangement uses TRBV3-1 (or the pseudogene TRBV3-2) and TRBJ1-5; D remains unclear. V was cut by 2 bases and J by 4 bases, with 9 bases left in between. This CDR3 is 14 amino acids long. The germline gives CDR1 LGHDT, CDR2 YNNKEL (reference sequence). The CDR3 region has the DNA TGTGCCAGCAGCCAATCCTCAACAAATCAGCCCCAGCATTTT. It is translated as CASSQSSTNQPQHF.

This chain connects TRBV27 to TRBJ1-6; D gene uncertain. The CDR3 totals 13 residues. The V end was cut by 0 bases, the J end by 8 bases, with 5 bases between. Per the germline V gene, CDR1 is MNHEY and CDR2 is SMNVEV (reference sequence). The CDR3 DNA sequence: TGTGCCAGCAGTTTATCCGGGGATTCACCCCTCCACTTT. Its translation is CASSLSGDSPLHF.

The J gene is TRBJ1-6, the V gene TRBV5-4, with D tentatively TRBD1 (6 bases). Germline values: CDR1 SGHNT, CDR2 YYREEE (reference sequence). This CDR3 comprises 14 residues. V lost 2 bases to trimming and J lost 7 bases, with 10 bases between them. CDR3 coding DNA: TGTGCCAGCAGCTTTTACAGGGTGAATTCACCCCTCCACTTT. Amino acid sequence: CASSFYRVNSPLHF. Using reference TRBV5-4 and TRBJ1-6 for the parts outside the CDR3, the full variable domain is ETGVTQSPTHLIKTRGQQVTLRCSSQSGHNTVSWYQQALGQGPQFIFQYYREEENGRGNFPPRFSGLQFPNYSSELNVNALELDDSALYLCASSFYRVNSPLHFGNGTRLTVT.

The chain has TRBV2 and TRBJ1-2; 7 nucleotides line up with TRBD1. The CDR3 has 13 amino acids. CDR1 is SNHLY and CDR2 is FYNNEI in the germline V gene. The ends lost 5 bases at V and 6 bases at J; junction bases unmatched: 6. CDR3 residues: CASSTDRKNGYTF. The CDR3 coding sequence is TGTGCCAGCAGTACGGACAGGAAGAATGGCTACACCTTC.

The rearrangement links TRBV27 to TRBJ1-1; 9 bases match TRBD1. The germline V gene has CDR1 MNHEY and CDR2 SMNVEV (reference sequence). Germline trimming cut 6 bases from V and 7 bases from J; bases unmatched to any gene: 9. The CDR3 has 14 residues. This CDR3 reads CASRATGGLYEAFF. CDR3 DNA sequence: TGTGCCAGCAGGGCTACAGGGGGCCTCTATGAAGCTTTCTTT.

The rearrangement uses TRBV11-3 and TRBJ2-1, with 8 bases lining up with TRBD1. Germline V gene data show CDR1 as SGHNT and CDR2 as YENEEA. Trimming removed 0 bases from V and 12 bases from J; junction bases left unmatched: 1. This CDR3 is 12 amino acids long. This chain's CDR3 is CASSLDRGPQFF. The CDR3 bases are TGTGCCAGCAGCTTAGACAGGGGGCCGCAGTTCTTC.

This rearrangement joins TRBV2 to TRBJ2-7; 7 nucleotides line up with TRBD2. Germline CDR1 is SNHLY and CDR2 is FYNNEI. This CDR3 region has 14 residues. J lost 1 base, V lost 5 bases, and 5 bases had no gene match. CDR3 region: CASSRQRGSYEQYF. The CDR3 bases are TGTGCCAGCAGTCGACAGCGGGGTTCCTACGAGCAGTACTTC. Supplemented by reference TRBV2 and TRBJ2-7, the full variable domain reads EPEVTQTPSHQVTQMGQEVILRCVPISNHLYFYWYRQILGQKVEFLVSFYNNEISEKSEIFDDQFSVERPDGSNFTLKIRSTKLEDSAMYFCASSRQRGSYEQYFGPGTRLTVT.

This clone was observed a handful of times. The sample carries other DNA sequences with the same CDR3. The chain recombines TRBV28 with TRBJ1-6, with TRBD1 matching 7 bases. CDR3 length equals 15 residues. From germline, CDR1 is MDHEN and CDR2 SYDVKM. The junction had 6 bases not matched to a gene; V was cut back by 2 bases and J by 8 bases. The CDR3 DNA sequence: TGTGCCAGCAGTTTACCCCTAACAGGGGATTCACCCCTCCACTTT. This gives the protein CASSLPLTGDSPLHF.

This chain uses TRBV6-5 with TRBJ1-3, with 7 bases aligning to TRBD1. The germline gives CDR1 MNHEY, CDR2 SVGAGI. The length of the CDR3 is 15 residues. After removal of 8 bases from V and 4 bases from J, the junction contained 11 bases not matched to a gene. The CDR3 region is CASFPRGTGGNTIYF. CDR3 bases: TGTGCCAGCTTCCCCAGGGGGACGGGCGGAAACACCATATATTTT.

The chain joins TRBV6-4 to TRBJ1-6, with 8 bases matching TRBD1. J lost 10 bases, V lost 5 bases, and 10 bases had no gene match. Germline CDR1 MRHNA, CDR2 SNTAGT. This CDR3 has 15 amino acids. DNA of the CDR3: TGTGCCAGCAGTACTCGGGACAGGTGGGACTCACCCCTCCACTTT. Protein sequence: CASSTRDRWDSPLHF.

The chain carries TRBV6-5 and TRBJ1-3, with D unclear. The CDR3 is made up of 14 amino acids. Germline V gives CDR1 MNHEY, CDR2 SVGAGI. Trimming pared 2 bases from V and 10 bases from J, leaving 15 bases between. CDR3 bases: TGTGCCAGCAGTTACGGCGGAAGGAAAGGAACCATATATTTT. Amino acids: CASSYGGRKGTIYF.

This rearrangement joins TRBV7-9 to TRBJ1-1; D call uncertain. This CDR3 region has 13 residues. V gave up 5 bases and J gave up 0 bases, with 7 bases separating them. CDR1 SEHNR and CDR2 FQNEAQ come from the germline V gene (reference sequence). As DNA, the CDR3 is TGTGCCAGCAGCCAGATCCTGAACACTGAAGCTTTCTTT. Amino acids: CASSQILNTEAFF.